Following are 18 T cell receptor beta chains from one sample sequenced in a study of T-cell reconstitution after alpha-beta-depleted transplantation in children (dated by TCRdb to 2016 to 2017). The library was prepared using PCR. Reads for this sample came from an Illumina HiSeq 2500. Molecular barcoding was employed in the preparation of TCR libraries, with unique molecular identifiers being used to normalize TCRbeta repertoire quantification. In TCRdb, the public reads were trimmed at Q25 with fastp and aligned with MiXCR, with productive beta chains retained. Each record represents a unique CDR3 protein, reported with the most common genes and DNA among its rows. The sample records 500,000 to 650,000 distinct CDR3 sequences, 10% to 15% of which are singletons. The top ten hold 2.2% of the sample. The treatment or condition label, as the study defines it: allogeneic hematopoietic cell transplantation with graft depleted of TCRalphabeta T cells and CD19 B cells.

The material sequenced was PBMCs, mostly from graft donor cells, taken 360 days after TCRalphabeta/CD19-depleted stem cell transplant. The source of these receptors is a male patient aged 10 to 17 who had a stem cell transplant for acute myeloid leukemia, so the T cells may come from the graft donor.

The chain has TRBV29-1 and TRBJ2-5; 10 bases are shared with TRBD2. CDR1 is SQVTM and CDR2 is ANQGSEA in the germline V gene. V was pared by 7 bases and J by 5 bases, with 10 bases of the junction left unmatched. CDR3 size: 14 residues. DNA for the CDR3: TGCAGCGCCCAAGGACTAGCGGTGTTGGAGACCCAGTACTTC. This sequence encodes CSAQGLAVLETQYF.

This clonotype came up a few times. V and J are TRBV24-1 and TRBJ2-1, with TRBD1 identical over 12 bases. Trimming at V came to 5 bases and at J to 4 bases, leaving 11 bases not matched to a gene. Germline CDR1 is KGHDR and CDR2 is SFDVKD. This CDR3 is built from 18 residues. Here the CDR3 DNA reads TGTGCCACCAGTGGGGCGGGACAGGGGGCTACAAGGTACAATGAGCAGTTCTTC. Translation: CATSGAGQGATRYNEQFF.

At least ten counts were recorded for this clonotype. Germline is not matched at one junction end, which may reflect a read error. The gene calls are TRBV5-6 and TRBJ2-7; 12 bases are shared with TRBD2. Germline loops: CDR1 SGHDT, CDR2 YYEEEE. The CDR3 has 13 amino acids. CDR3: CASSLIGLAGPVF. The CDR3 DNA sequence: TGTGCCAGCAGCTTGATAGGACTAGCGGGACCCGTTTTC.

This clonotype was found a few times. The chain employs TRBV4-3 and TRBJ2-5; either TRBD1 or TRBD2 may fit D (6 bases each). Germline CDR1 and CDR2: LGHNA and YSLEER. This CDR3 region has 17 residues. The germline V and J ends were trimmed by 2 bases and 0 bases, with 16 bases remaining between them. CDR3 loop: CASSQQGRSGNQETQYF. The CDR3 coding sequence is TGCGCCAGCAGCCAACAGGGGAGGAGTGGGAACCAAGAGACCCAGTACTTC.

This clonotype has a count of ten or more. The rearrangement uses TRBV27 and TRBJ2-7; 8 bases are a match to TRBD1. The CDR3 totals 15 residues. Trimming took 2 bases from V and 6 from J; bases not matched to a gene: 9. The germline CDR1 and CDR2 sequences are MNHEY and SMNVEV (reference sequence). The CDR3 DNA sequence: TGTGCCAGCAGTTTAGGCTACGGACAGGGACGCGAGCAGTACTTC. Its translation is CASSLGYGQGREQYF.

The gene calls are TRBV28 and TRBJ2-3; D is possibly TRBD2 (5 bases). V was clipped by 2 bases and J by 7 bases, with 19 bases between them. Germline V gives CDR1 MDHEN, CDR2 SYDVKM. This CDR3 is 16 amino acids long. The CDR3 region is CASSLTSGLLGNTQYF. In DNA form, the CDR3 reads TGTGCCAGCAGTTTAACTTCAGGACTCTTAGGGAATACGCAGTATTTT. Based on the CDR3 plus reference TRBV28 and TRBJ2-3, the full variable domain is DVKVTQSSRYLVKRTGEKVFLECVQDMDHENMFWYRQDPGLGLRLIYFSYDVKMKEKGDIPEGYSVSREKKERFSLILESASTNQTSMYLCASSLTSGLLGNTQYFGPGTRLTVL.

This clonotype was seen a few times. This chain connects TRBV28 to TRBJ2-7, with TRBD2 as a possible D gene (6 bases). CDR3 length: 14 amino acids. Deletions cut 8 bases from V and 0 bases from J, with 14 bases between. The germline CDR1 and CDR2 sequences are MDHEN and SYDVKM. The CDR3 here is CASQRAGGSYEQYF. CDR3 bases: TGTGCCAGCCAGCGAGCGGGCGGCTCCTACGAGCAGTACTTC. The full variable domain, its missing parts supplied by reference TRBV28 and TRBJ2-7, is DVKVTQSSRYLVKRTGEKVFLECVQDMDHENMFWYRQDPGLGLRLIYFSYDVKMKEKGDIPEGYSVSREKKERFSLILESASTNQTSMYLCASQRAGGSYEQYFGPGTRLTVT.

This clonotype occurred a few times. This chain links TRBV12-3 or TRBV12-4 with TRBJ1-2, with D tentatively TRBD1 (5 bases). V dropped 5 bases and J dropped 0 bases, with 13 bases sitting between them. The CDR3 totals 15 residues. The CDR3 loop is CASSRGTAPNYGYTF. CDR3 nucleotides: TGTGCCAGCAGTCGTGGGACGGCTCCTAACTATGGCTACACCTTC.

This clonotype was detected ten times or more. The V and J genes are TRBV20-1 and TRBJ2-7; D gene uncertain. V dropped 2 bases and J dropped 6 bases, with 17 bases sitting between them. This CDR3 has 14 amino acids. CDR1 and CDR2 from the germline V gene are DFQATT and SNEGSKA (reference sequence). The CDR3 region is CSARIVTAQSEQYF. The DNA of the CDR3 is TGCAGTGCTAGAATCGTCACAGCCCAGTCCGAGCAGTACTTC.

This clonotype was counted only a few times. The rearrangement uses TRBV5-1 and TRBJ2-3; a weak D match, TRBD2 (6 bases). CDR1 is SGHRS, CDR2 YFSETQ, per germline. V was pared by 0 bases and J by 7 bases, with 18 bases between. This CDR3 contains 16 residues. CDR3 in amino acids: CASSLGGLQAQNTQYF. The DNA of the CDR3 is TGCGCCAGCAGCTTGGGTGGACTACAGGCACAAAATACGCAGTATTTT. Full variable domain (missing parts from reference TRBV5-1 and TRBJ2-3): KAGVTQTPRYLIKTRGQQVTLSCSPISGHRSVSWYQQTPGQGLQFLFEYFSETQRNKGNFPGRFSGRQFSNSRSEMNVSTLELGDSALYLCASSLGGLQAQNTQYFGPGTRLTVL.

In DNA form, the CDR3 reads TGTGCCAGCAGCTTGTATGGGTGGCAAGAGACCCAGTACTTC. As protein: CASSLYGWQETQYF. The gene calls are TRBV5-8 and TRBJ2-5; the D is unclear. This CDR3 region has 14 residues. V was shortened by 1 base and J by 2 bases, with 9 bases between the two germline ends. The germline V gene encodes CDR1 SGHTS and CDR2 YDEGEE.

In DNA, the CDR3 is TGCGCCAGCAGCCAAGAATTCCCTGGGAGCAATCAGCCCCAGCATTTT. Its protein product is CASSQEFPGSNQPQHF. The chain carries TRBV4-3 and TRBJ1-5; D gene uncertain. The germline V gene encodes CDR1 LGHNA and CDR2 YSLEER. The CDR3 length is 16 residues. V lost 0 bases, J lost 1 base, and 10 bases lay in between.

This clonotype was counted many times. The rearrangement joins TRBV29-1 to TRBJ2-7; tentatively, D is TRBD1 (6 bases). There are 14 residues in the CDR3. The V gene lost 0 bases and the J gene lost 3 bases, with 12 bases spanning the gap. Germline CDR1 reads SQVTM; CDR2 reads ANQGSEA. The CDR3 DNA is TGCAGCGTTGAAGAGGGGGCGGAGGACTACGAGCAGTACTTC. It specifies CSVEEGAEDYEQYF.

The chain recombines TRBV11-1 with TRBJ1-6; 7 bases match TRBD1. Per the germline V gene, CDR1 is SGHAT and CDR2 is FQDESV (reference sequence). V lost 5 bases to trimming and J lost 4 bases; unmatched junction nucleotides: 2. CDR3 length: 14 amino acids. CDR3 sequence: CASSAGGYNSPLHF. The CDR3 DNA reads as TGTGCCAGCAGCGCAGGGGGGTATAATTCACCCCTCCACTTT.

This sequence joins TRBV7-3 and TRBJ2-5; 7 nucleotides line up with TRBD1. The V gene's germline CDR1 is SGHTA and CDR2 FQGTGA. The trim removed 3 bases at V and 2 bases at J, leaving 6 bases unmatched. The CDR3 runs 15 residues. CDR3 protein: CASSLTGWSQETQYF. The CDR3 bases are TGTGCCAGCAGCTTGACAGGGTGGTCACAAGAGACCCAGTACTTC. Filled out from reference TRBV7-3 and TRBJ2-5, the complete variable domain reads GAGVSQTPSNKVTEKGKYVELRCDPISGHTALYWYRQSLGQGPEFLIYFQGTGAADDSGLPNDRFFAVRPEGSVSTLKIQRTERGDSAVYLCASSLTGWSQETQYFGPGTRLLVL.

V gene TRBV4-3 combines with J gene TRBJ2-7; tentative D call: TRBD2 (6 bases). Germline CDR1 is LGHNA and CDR2 is YSLEER. This CDR3 spans 16 amino acids. V lost 0 bases and J lost 0, with 12 bases in between. In DNA, the CDR3 is TGCGCCAGCAGCCAAGATCCGGACGGGAGCTCCTACGAGCAGTACTTC. Protein product: CASSQDPDGSSYEQYF.

The chain is built from TRBV7-6 and TRBJ2-7; 13 bases line up with TRBD2. After removal of 1 base from V and 4 bases from J, the junction contained 10 bases not matched to a gene. Germline lookup yields CDR1 SGHVS and CDR2 FNYEAQ. The CDR3 has 18 residues. The DNA for the CDR3 is TGTGCCAGCAGCTTAGGGACTAGCGGGAGAATGTTAGAGTACGAGCAGTACTTC. Its protein product is CASSLGTSGRMLEYEQYF.

This clonotype was found a few times. This chain joins TRBV29-1 and TRBJ1-1; D gene uncertain. Per the germline V gene, CDR1 is SQVTM and CDR2 is ANQGSEA. Trimming removed 3 bases from V and 0 bases from J, with 8 bases in between. CDR3 size: 13 residues. CDR3 in DNA: TGCAGCGTTGAGGCAGGAATGAACACTGAAGCTTTCTTT. Translating it yields CSVEAGMNTEAFF.